One and the same sample provided the 8 T cell receptor beta chains below, sequenced in a study of CD8+ T cells in alopecia areata. cDNA serving as the sequencing template came from extracted, reverse transcribed RNA. Sequencing used immunoSEQ multiplex PCR; TCRdb keeps in-frame clones, though not all of them. The sample carries 250,000 or so clones, about two thirds recorded once. Here the sequenced sample was CD4+ T cells sorted from blood, taken at week 0. The source is a human donor with alopecia areata.

The J gene is TRBJ2-7, the V gene TRBV6-5; 7 bases fit TRBD2. The germline CDR1 and CDR2 sequences are MNHEY and SVGAGI. The CDR3 has 15 residues. V was clipped by 2 bases and J by 5 bases; unmatched bases: 9. This chain's CDR3 is CASSYLTSVRNEQYF. The CDR3 coding sequence is TGTGCCAGCAGTTACCTAACTAGCGTCCGTAACGAGCAGTACTTC.

The chain carries TRBV19 and TRBJ2-6; no firm D call. In germline, CDR1 is LNHDA, CDR2 SQIVND (reference sequence). This CDR3 contains 11 residues. V dropped 10 bases and J dropped 0 bases, with 1 base sitting between them. Here the CDR3 reads CATSGANVLTF. CDR3 nucleotides: TGTGCCACCTCTGGGGCCAACGTCCTGACTTTC.

A single count supports this clone. This chain joins TRBV6-5 and TRBJ1-1; possible D gene TRBD1, 5 bases. This CDR3 has 14 residues. V was pared by 0 bases and J by 6 bases, with 11 bases between. Per the germline V gene, CDR1 is MNHEY and CDR2 is SVGAGI. In DNA, the CDR3 is TGTGCCAGCAGTTACTCCGGACACGGATCTGAAGCTTTCTTT. It is translated as CASSYSGHGSEAFF.

This clone was seen a few times. The J gene is TRBJ2-3, the V gene TRBV14, with D possibly TRBD1 on 5 matching bases. Trimming took off 4 bases at V and 4 bases at J, with 12 bases between the two ends. CDR3 length equals 14 residues. The V gene's germline CDR1 is SGHDN and CDR2 FVKESK. The CDR3 DNA is TGTGCCAGCAGCCCCTTCGACAGACCAGATACGCAGTATTTT. Translated: CASSPFDRPDTQYF.

V is TRBV7-6 and J is TRBJ2-3; either TRBD1 or TRBD2 may supply D (5 bases each). Germline V CDR1 and CDR2: SGHVS, FNYEAQ. There are 13 residues in the CDR3. The ends were cut back, 7 bases at V and 6 bases at J, with 14 bases in the middle. DNA of the CDR3: TGTGCCAGCACACCACACTGGGGGGATACGCAGTATTTT. Its protein product is CASTPHWGDTQYF.

This rearrangement joins TRBV30 to TRBJ2-7; no definite D call. This CDR3 region has 15 residues. The V gene's germline CDR1 is GTSNPN and CDR2 SVGIG (reference sequence). V was cut by 3 bases and J by 1 base, with 16 bases left in between. This chain's CDR3 is CAWRMMALPSYEQYF. The CDR3 DNA is TGTGCCTGGAGGATGATGGCACTCCCTTCCTACGAGCAGTACTTC.

The chain links TRBV7-2 to TRBJ1-6; no clear D gene. The germline V gene has CDR1 SGHTA and CDR2 FQGNSA. V was pared by 5 bases and J by 5 bases, with 10 bases between. CDR3 length equals 14 residues. The CDR3 nucleotides are TGTGCCAGCAGCAGGGAGACCAATAATTCACCCCTCCACTTT. This encodes CASSRETNNSPLHF.

The CDR3 bases are TGTGCCAGTAGTGATGACAGCTACGAGCAGTACTTC. This translates into CASSDDSYEQYF. The rearrangement links TRBV19 to TRBJ2-7, with D tentatively TRBD1 (5 bases). V was shortened by 5 bases and J by 3 bases, with 8 bases between the two germline ends. CDR1 and CDR2 (germline): LNHDA, SQIVND (reference sequence). The length of the CDR3 is 12 residues. The variable domain in full, with the rest retrieved from reference TRBV19 and TRBJ2-7, is DGGITQSPKYLFRKEGQNVTLSCEQNLNHDAMYWYRQDPGQGLRLIYYSQIVNDFQKGDIAEGYSVSREKKESFPLTVTSAQKNPTAFYLCASSDDSYEQYFGPGTRLTVT.